This T cell receptor (beta chain) was found in a study of cytomegalovirus exposure and HLA in healthy donors. Study results and caveats: Later findings reportedly placed an Asian-associated ancestry cluster below the approximately 670-donor mean for N-insertions. Overall, approximately 150 TCR beta chains were annotated as cytomegalovirus-associated. Productive rates of about 90% or about 30% were seen for most TCR beta V segments in an earlier analysis. Rarity marked most TCR sequences, yet some public TCRs occurred in many donors.

This clone has just a few counts. Its specificity is not known. A multiplex PCR was run with 60 Vbeta primers and 13 Jbeta primers. TCRdb's table, derived via immunoSEQ multiplex PCR, lists solely in-frame clones and lacks some. The data show approximately 110,000 clones, with around three quarters seen just once and about 2.5% held by the top ten. In germline, CDR1 is SGHTA, CDR2 FQGTGA. The germline V and J ends were trimmed by 5 bases and 7 bases, with 17 bases remaining between them. The CDR3 is 14 amino acids. The sequencing sample was made of PBMCs. The TCR originated in a man in his fifties in good health and CMV-seropositive. The chain employs TRBV7-3 and TRBJ1-2; D is possibly TRBD1 (6 bases). CDR3 loop: CASSPDSWSGGYTF. DNA of the CDR3: TGTGCCAGCAGCCCGGACAGTTGGTCTGGTGGCTACACCTTC.